What follows describes a single T cell receptor beta chain. What it binds is not known. The entry originates in a study of T cells in tuberculosis. The wider study: IGRA-negative adolescents, IGRA-positive adolescents with latent tuberculosis and adults with active tuberculosis formed this South African cohort. Study observations and caveats: Samples were chosen by availability of cryopreserved specimens. The TCR-beta difference was not significant; alpha differences partly reflected length.

TCRdb keeps only in-frame clones here, not all; method: immunoSEQ multiplex PCR. The sample has tens of thousands of clones; about 95% are singletons. Latent tuberculosis screening used tuberculin skin test and IGRA at entry. CDR3 length: 15 residues. Germline V gene data show CDR1 as LNHDA and CDR2 as SQIVND (reference sequence). V gave up 7 bases and J gave up 7 bases; unmatched junction bases: 9. Sequences were obtained from PBMCs. This sequence originates from a donor between 10 and 35 years old with latent tuberculosis or without tuberculosis infection. The chain couples TRBV19 to TRBJ2-3; 12 bases line up with TRBD2. The CDR3 bases are TGTGCCAGTAACCTAGCGGGAGGGGAAGTAAATACGCAGTATTTT. This gives the protein CASNLAGGEVNTQYF.